This T cell receptor beta chain was sequenced for a study of CD8 T cells in Susac syndrome. General study points: The study's TCR sequencing and HLA analysis drew on a certain number of individuals. That number was acknowledged as relatively small.

The germline CDR1 and CDR2 sequences are SGHTA and FQGNSA. Trimming cost V 3 bases and J 2 bases, with 6 bases left between them. The CDR3 consists of 13 residues. On this clonotype itself: No antigen is known for it.

Negative isolation was used for CD8+ and CD4+ T cells, and FACS enrichment was applied to TEMRA cells. RNA in amounts of 0.5 to 1 ug was reverse transcribed with random hexamers. TCRdb re-analysed the immunoSEQ multiplex PCR reads in MiXCR, keeping a single row per CDR3 protein. The sample lists about 150,000 distinct CDR3 sequences, roughly 95% occurring once. The sample consisted of CD8+ T cells from PBMCs. The V call is TRBV7-2, the J call TRBJ2-3; D is undetermined. The receptor was derived from a human donor with multiple sclerosis. The CDR3 loop reads CASSLDLTDTQYF. Written as DNA, the CDR3 is TGTGCCAGCAGCTTGGACCTCACAGATACGCAGTATTTT.